The rows below give T cell receptor beta chains drawn from one sample of a study of somatic mutations in cytotoxic T cells in rheumatoid arthritis. TCRdb's copy holds only in-frame clones and misses some; the assay was immunoSEQ multiplex PCR. The repertoire holds fewer than 15,000 clones, with around 70% as singletons. Sequenced material: CD8+ T cells sorted from blood. The receptors derive from an adult with rheumatoid arthritis. CDR3s include the opening cysteine and the closing phenylalanine or tryptophan. A D gene is named only where the DNA matches it firmly.

d_gene: .; v_gene: TRBV5-6; CDR3aa: CASSLGGSSGNTIYF
d_gene: .; v_gene: TRBV5-1; CDR3aa: CASSLSHWTVLASTDTQYF
d_gene: .; v_gene: TRBV7-9; CDR3aa: CASSRLQGSYNSPLHF
d_gene: .; v_gene: TRBV10-3; CDR3aa: CAISDPRETSDTQYF
d_gene: .; v_gene: TRBV2; CDR3aa: CASSDLGQGSSYNEQFF
d_gene: .; v_gene: TRBV6-1; CDR3aa: CASSANPGAIGSPLHF
d_gene: .; v_gene: TRBV7-9; CDR3aa: CASSLWTGENTGELFF
d_gene: TRBD1; v_gene: TRBV19; CDR3aa: CASSPGTGTGELFF
d_gene: .; v_gene: TRBV27; CDR3aa: CASSPNQETQYF
d_gene: .; v_gene: TRBV18; CDR3aa: CASSPPVRALNTEAFF
d_gene: .; v_gene: TRBV18; CDR3aa: CASPMTDHSGNTIYF
d_gene: .; v_gene: TRBV9; CDR3aa: CASSAPWGGGGNTGELFF
d_gene: TRBD2; v_gene: TRBV7-8; CDR3aa: CASSLGGSGGFFNEQFF
d_gene: .; v_gene: TRBV11-3; CDR3aa: CASSLLGTLAKNIQYF
d_gene: .; v_gene: TRBV5-1; CDR3aa: CASSLGTGGYEAFF
d_gene: .; v_gene: TRBV19; CDR3aa: CASSLRVDYGYTF
d_gene: .; v_gene: TRBV7-2; CDR3aa: CASSLTGSYGYTF
d_gene: .; v_gene: TRBV6-5; CDR3aa: CASQTSSETQYF
d_gene: .; v_gene: TRBV5-4; CDR3aa: CASSLRPQSLGGNTIYF
d_gene: .; v_gene: TRBV11-3; CDR3aa: CASSLDRFSTGELFF
d_gene: .; v_gene: TRBV11-2; CDR3aa: CASSLVAGVLNTEAFF
d_gene: .; v_gene: TRBV29-1; CDR3aa: CSVEERYMKAQETQYF
d_gene: .; v_gene: TRBV15; CDR3aa: CATSRGKGLETEAFF
d_gene: TRBD1; v_gene: TRBV29-1; CDR3aa: CSGRQGTYEQYF
d_gene: .; v_gene: TRBV15; CDR3aa: CATSRDLGQGQPQHF
d_gene: .; v_gene: TRBV15; CDR3aa: CATSSRGGRNQPQHF
d_gene: .; v_gene: TRBV4-1; CDR3aa: CASSQDSLDTQYF
d_gene: TRBD1; v_gene: TRBV30; CDR3aa: CAWSVIGQGDGYTF
d_gene: TRBD2; v_gene: TRBV2; CDR3aa: CASSSAGGPVGELFF
d_gene: TRBD2; v_gene: TRBV14; CDR3aa: CASSRGLAGGPFEQYF
d_gene: .; v_gene: TRBV9; CDR3aa: CASSPEGSRLFF
d_gene: .; v_gene: TRBV7-9; CDR3aa: CASSSTDSGRLGQYF
d_gene: TRBD2; v_gene: TRBV4-1; CDR3aa: CASTRGRGGHDEQFF
d_gene: .; v_gene: TRBV6-5; CDR3aa: CASRSSYEQYF
d_gene: .; v_gene: TRBV5-3; CDR3aa: CARSLVRADPGCEQFF
d_gene: TRBD1; v_gene: TRBV5-4; CDR3aa: CASSTTGGSGQPQHF
d_gene: .; v_gene: TRBV5-6; CDR3aa: CASSLGGGSYEQYF
d_gene: .; v_gene: TRBV2; CDR3aa: CASQTDPPGMLFF
d_gene: .; v_gene: TRBV6-5; CDR3aa: CASRSDRPDYGYTF
d_gene: TRBD2; v_gene: TRBV5-1; CDR3aa: CASSQGLAGGHNEQFF